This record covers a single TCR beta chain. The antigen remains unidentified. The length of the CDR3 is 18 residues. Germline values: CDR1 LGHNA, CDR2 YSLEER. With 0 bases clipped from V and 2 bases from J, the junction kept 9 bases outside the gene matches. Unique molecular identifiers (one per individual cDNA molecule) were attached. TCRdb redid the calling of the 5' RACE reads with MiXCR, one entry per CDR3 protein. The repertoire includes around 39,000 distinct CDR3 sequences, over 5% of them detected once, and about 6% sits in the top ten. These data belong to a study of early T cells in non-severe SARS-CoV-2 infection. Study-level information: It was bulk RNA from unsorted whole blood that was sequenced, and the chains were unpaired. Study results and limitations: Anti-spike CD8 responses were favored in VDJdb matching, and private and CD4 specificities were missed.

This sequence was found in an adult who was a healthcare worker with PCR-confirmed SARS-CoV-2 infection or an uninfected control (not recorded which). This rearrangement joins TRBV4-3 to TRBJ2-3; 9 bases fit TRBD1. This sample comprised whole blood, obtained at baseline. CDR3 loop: CASSQDVGQGDPTDTQYF. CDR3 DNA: TGCGCCAGCAGCCAAGATGTGGGACAGGGTGATCCCACAGATACGCAGTATTTT.